Following are 5 T cell receptor beta chains from one sample sequenced in a study of monozygotic twins with inflammatory bowel disease. TCRdb re-called the 5' RACE reads and catalogs CDR3 proteins one per entry, DNA excluded. Seen in this sample are about 170,000 distinct CDR3 sequences; the ten most common clones hold approximately 2.5%. Source material: blood. Receptor source: a human donor with ulcerative colitis or Crohn's disease, or a healthy co-twin of an affected twin (not recorded which).

The chain carries TRBV5-1 and TRBJ2-1; TCRdb lists TRBD2, though no DNA is available to test this call. The CDR3 is made up of 16 amino acids. Looked up from germline, CDR1 is SGHRS and CDR2 is YFSETQ. This CDR3 reads CASSGGTSGRIAGQFF.

V and J are TRBV6-1 and TRBJ1-1; TCRdb outputs TRBD1, but without DNA this stays unchecked. This CDR3 contains 14 residues. Germline V gene lookup returns CDR1 MNHNS and CDR2 SASEGT. This chain's CDR3 is CASIDRDMNTEAFF.

The V call is TRBV20-1, the J call TRBJ2-7; the D call of TRBD1 rests on TCRdb alone, since no DNA is present to check it. This CDR3 spans 13 amino acids. Germline V gene lookup returns CDR1 DFQATT and CDR2 SNEGSKA (reference sequence). The CDR3 spells CSASDRETYEQYF.

This sequence joins TRBV4-1 and TRBJ2-3. The CDR3 totals 15 residues. Per the germline V gene, CDR1 is MGHRA and CDR2 is YSYEKL. This CDR3 is CASSQRMDRTDTQYF.

The V gene is TRBV5-1, the J gene TRBJ2-6. Germline CDR1 and CDR2: SGHRS and YFSETQ. The CDR3 runs 16 residues. The CDR3 region is CTSSLLGRAGANVLTF.